The clone carrying this T cell receptor (beta chain) was seen a handful of times. The antigen remains undetermined. These data come from a study of T-cell memory formation after mild COVID-19. General study findings and limits: The authors left the SARS-CoV-2 specificity of second-wave clones peaking on day 37 unconfirmed. Day 15 to 85 contractors were CD4/CD8 balanced; later expanders leaned CD4+. Certain responding clones were present in pre-infection memory, suggesting participation of cross-reactive memory.

Via MiXCR, TCRdb re-called the 5' RACE reads, giving one row per CDR3 protein. The repertoire includes some 450,000 distinct CDR3 sequences, more than 15% of them detected once, and 20% to 25% sits in the top ten. The CDR3 covers 14 residues. The ends were cut back, 2 bases at V and 2 bases at J, with 8 bases in the middle. Sequenced input: PBMCs or a T cell subset sorted from them (not recorded which). The rearrangement joins TRBV12-3 or TRBV12-4 to TRBJ2-3; D is uncertain. This clonotype was obtained from a man between 18 and 29 years old who had mild COVID-19 (a few samples of this study predate the infection). Cell type and time point are not known. CDR3 sequence reads: CASSLLTYTDTQYF. CDR3 bases: TGTGCCAGCAGTTTACTTACGTACACAGATACGCAGTATTTT.